Below, 17 T cell receptor beta chains from the same sample are listed, as sequenced in a study of blood T cell repertoires in COVID-19. Sequenced by immunoSEQ multiplex PCR; TCRdb stores in-frame clones only, minus some. The table includes about 200,000 clones, around 90% detected once. The sample taken for sequencing was PBMCs or T cells enriched from blood (not recorded which). The receptors derive from a woman younger than 35 who had recovered from COVID-19.

Concerning this clone: The junction shows a germline mismatch at one end, possibly a read error. The rearrangement links TRBV5-1 to TRBJ1-4; D ambiguous. The V gene's germline CDR1 is SGHRS and CDR2 YFSETQ. The CDR3 is made up of 15 amino acids. The CDR3 DNA sequence: TGCGCCAGCAACTTGGGCGGCGCAACTAATGAAAAACTGTTTTTT. Amino acids: CASNLGGATNEKLFF.

This chain uses TRBV11-2 with TRBJ2-7, with unresolved D. Trimming pared 5 bases from V and 2 bases from J, leaving 13 bases between. Per germline, CDR1 SGHAT and CDR2 FQNNGV. The CDR3 runs 14 residues. The CDR3 nucleotides read TGTGCCAGCAGCCGCCCCAGTGTACCCTACGAGCAGTACTTC. This encodes CASSRPSVPYEQYF.

The chain employs TRBV6-5 and TRBJ2-7, with 9 bases that match TRBD1. Losses at the gene ends were 6 bases for V and 6 bases for J; bases not matched to a gene: 12. This CDR3 is built from 15 residues. The germline V gene encodes CDR1 MNHEY and CDR2 SVGAGI. Written as DNA, the CDR3 is TGTGCCAGCAGAGGATCCGGGACAGGGATCACCGAGCAGTACTTC. Encoded protein: CASRGSGTGITEQYF.

CDR3 DNA sequence: TGTGCCAGCAGCTTTGGCACAGCCGCCTACGAGCAGTACTTC. This gives the protein CASSFGTAAYEQYF. The chain couples TRBV5-6 to TRBJ2-7, with D uncertain. The CDR3 has 14 residues. Germline lookup yields CDR1 SGHDT and CDR2 YYEEEE. V was shortened by 2 bases and J by 2 bases, with 11 bases between the two germline ends.

The count of this clone is one. The chain combines TRBV11-2 with TRBJ2-6, with TRBD1 matching 8 bases. Germline V lookup: CDR1 SGHAT, CDR2 FQNNGV. Trimming cost V 4 bases and J 3 bases; bases outside gene matches: 14. CDR3 length equals 19 residues. This CDR3 reads CASSSTDRVELGGANVLTF. The CDR3 coding sequence is TGTGCCAGCAGCTCAACGGACAGGGTCGAATTAGGTGGGGCCAACGTCCTGACTTTC.

This chain joins TRBV10-3 and TRBJ2-3, with a possible D match to TRBD1 (6 bases). The CDR3 is 14 residues long. Trimming left V 10 bases short and J 2 bases short, with 16 bases between. Per germline, CDR1 ENHRY and CDR2 SYGVKD. CDR3 DNA: TGTGCCACCTACAGGGAAGCTCCCACAGATACGCAGTATTTT. Residues: CATYREAPTDTQYF.

The genes are TRBV30 and TRBJ1-2; D is ambiguous. Germline V gives CDR1 GTSNPN, CDR2 SVGIG (reference sequence). The CDR3 loop spans 12 amino acids. Trimming left V 4 bases short and J 0 bases short, with 6 bases between. This CDR3 reads CAWTRANYGYTF. The CDR3 coding sequence is TGTGCCTGGACACGGGCTAACTATGGCTACACCTTC.

The chain carries TRBV2 and TRBJ1-5; possibly TRBD1 for D (6 bases). The germline V and J ends were trimmed by 10 bases and 4 bases, with 14 bases remaining between them. Germline values: CDR1 SNHLY, CDR2 FYNNEI. The CDR3 extends over 13 amino acids. As DNA, the CDR3 is TGTGCCACAGGACAGATGTCGAATCAGCCCCAGCATTTT. Translating gives CATGQMSNQPQHF.

V is TRBV7-2 and J is TRBJ2-1; TRBD2 is a possible D gene (6 bases). The CDR3 is made up of 14 amino acids. V shed 5 bases and J shed 12 bases, with 20 bases lying between them. CDR1 SGHTA and CDR2 FQGNSA come from the germline V gene. CDR3 in amino acids: CASSLEVRGSGQFF. The CDR3 nucleotides read TGTGCCAGCAGCCTAGAGGTTCGGGGGTCGGGGCAGTTCTTC.

V is TRBV24-1 and J is TRBJ1-2; possible D gene TRBD1, 6 bases. This CDR3 has 14 amino acids. V lost 2 bases and J 4 bases, leaving 10 bases between the germline ends. Germline-derived CDR1 and CDR2 are KGHDR and SFDVKD. CDR3 sequence (DNA): TGTGCCACCAGTGATTCCGGACAGTCCTATGGCTACACCTTC. This encodes CATSDSGQSYGYTF.

V is TRBV3-1 (or the pseudogene TRBV3-2) and J is TRBJ2-4; no firm D call. The CDR3 sequence is 13 residues long. Germline lookup yields CDR1 LGHDT and CDR2 YNNKEL (reference sequence). Trimming removed 0 bases from V and 9 bases from J, with 9 bases in between. The CDR3 loop is CASSQDRLGIQYF. The CDR3 DNA reads TGTGCCAGCAGCCAAGACAGGTTGGGCATTCAGTACTTC.

The J gene is TRBJ1-2, the V gene TRBV27; TRBD1 agrees at 7 bases. Germline CDR1 MNHEY, CDR2 SMNVEV (reference sequence). J gave up 2 bases and V 3 bases, and 3 bases lay outside the gene matches. The CDR3 covers 14 residues. As DNA, the CDR3 is TGTGCCAGCAGTTTCGCCAGGGGGAACTATGGCTACACCTTC. Encoded protein: CASSFARGNYGYTF.

This CDR3 is CASSSSSYEQYF. CDR3 DNA sequence: TGTGCCAGCAGTTCCAGCTCCTACGAGCAGTACTTC. The chain employs TRBV6-5 and TRBJ2-7, with no clear D. The CDR3 extends over 12 amino acids. The V end was cut by 4 bases, the J end by 0 bases, with 4 bases between. Looked up from germline, CDR1 is MNHEY and CDR2 is SVGAGI.

This clone was recorded only once. V usage is TRBV6-6 and J usage is TRBJ2-2; tentatively, D is TRBD1 (7 bases). Germline V lookup: CDR1 MNHNY, CDR2 SVGAGI (reference sequence). CDR3 length: 15 amino acids. V lost 6 bases, J lost 4 bases, and 15 bases lay in between. This chain's CDR3 is CASRPQGGGTGELFF. The CDR3 DNA reads TGTGCCAGCAGACCCCAGGGGGGAGGCACCGGGGAGCTGTTTTTT.

J is TRBJ2-5 and V is TRBV19; D call uncertain. CDR3 length equals 13 residues. The germline V gene encodes CDR1 LNHDA and CDR2 SQIVND (reference sequence). V lost 5 bases and J 2 bases, leaving 9 bases between the germline ends. CDR3 region: CASSLVSQETQYF. The CDR3, as DNA: TGTGCCAGTAGTCTGGTCAGTCAAGAGACCCAGTACTTC.

This clone was counted only a few times. The chain uses TRBV14 and TRBJ1-1; the D is unclear. The V end lost 2 bases, the J end lost 6 bases, and 13 bases lay between the germline ends. CDR3 size: 14 residues. Germline CDR1 and CDR2: SGHDN and FVKESK. CDR3 nucleotides: TGTGCCAGCAGCCAATATAGTGGTTCTCCTGAAGCTTTCTTT. Translation: CASSQYSGSPEAFF.

This sequence joins TRBV11-3 and TRBJ2-7, with D possibly TRBD1 on 5 matching bases. This CDR3 region has 15 residues. The germline V gene has CDR1 SGHNT and CDR2 YENEEA. The V and J ends lost 2 bases and 1 base respectively, with 12 bases between them. CDR3 sequence (DNA): TGTGCCAGCAGCTTAAGTGGGGCCCCTTCCTACGAGCAGTACTTC. It translates to CASSLSGAPSYEQYF.